This TCR beta chain was captured in a study of cytomegalovirus exposure and HLA in healthy donors. The study, taken as a whole, reports: Indistinguishable V segments such as TRBV6-2 and TRBV6-3 were excluded. Presence/absence analyses assumed roughly uniform sequencing depth across donors. Reportedly, cytomegalovirus status was diagnosed with high sensitivity and specificity. In most subjects, TCR beta sequences reportedly gave accurate predictions of HLA-A and HLA-B alleles.

Details on this clone: No antigen is known for it.

Use of 60 Vbeta and 13 Jbeta primers characterized the PCR. Only in-frame clones appear in the TCRdb table, and some are missing; sequencing was by immunoSEQ multiplex PCR. The top ten clones hold 1.3% to 1.5% of a sample with some 150,000 clones, around 76% of them seen once. V gave up 4 bases and J gave up 6 bases; unmatched junction bases: 2. Germline-derived CDR1 and CDR2 are SGHAT and FQNNGV. The CDR3 has 16 amino acids. The gene calls are TRBV11-2 and TRBJ2-2; 16 positions match TRBD2. Sequenced sample: PBMCs. This sequence originates from a man aged 55 to 70 in good health and CMV-seronegative. CDR3 coding DNA: TGTGCCAGCAGCTGGGGACTAGCGGGAGGGCCCGGGGAGCTGTTTTTT. Its translation is CASSWGLAGGPGELFF. Supplemented by reference TRBV11-2 and TRBJ2-2, the full variable domain reads EAGVAQSPRYKIIEKRQSVAFWCNPISGHATLYWYQQILGQGPKLLIQFQNNGVVDDSQLPKDRFSAERLKGVDSTLKIQPAKLEDSAVYLCASSWGLAGGPGELFFGEGSRLTVL.